This TCR beta chain was documented in a study of identical twins. V lost 5 bases, J lost 7 bases, and 6 bases stayed unmatched. Germline assignment: CDR1 SGHDT and CDR2 YYEEEE. There are 13 residues in the CDR3. Regarding the study as a whole: Fewer insertions were carried by abundant cord blood beta clonotypes, but none was seen in memory repertoires.

This clonotype was detected only once. What it binds is not known. It was template switching that added a universal primer site, and there were unique molecular identifiers on the cDNA. A single record per CDR3 protein comes from TCRdb applying MiXCR to the 5' RACE reads. The sample carries a few hundred thousand distinct CDR3 sequences, approximately 9.6% recorded once. This same sample was also part of a study on yellow fever vaccine responses in identical twins.

The origin of this receptor is a woman younger than 35 in good health. Sequences were obtained from PBMCs. This chain uses TRBV5-6 with TRBJ1-3; 7 bases map to TRBD1. The CDR3: CASSVRGSNTIYF. The CDR3 DNA reads as TGTGCCAGCAGTGTCAGGGGGTCCAACACCATATATTTT.